The 15 T cell receptor beta chains below all came from one sample that was sequenced in a study of blood T cell repertoires in COVID-19. TCRdb's copy holds only in-frame clones and misses some; the assay was immunoSEQ multiplex PCR. The sample lists 40,000 to 65,000 clones; about nine tenths were seen once. Sequencing was done on a sample of peripheral blood. Source of these receptors: a man at least 80 years old with acute or convalescent COVID-19.

The V and J genes are TRBV9 and TRBJ1-6, with a tentative D call TRBD1 (5 bases). CDR3 length: 15 amino acids. V dropped 2 bases and J dropped 9 bases, with 15 bases sitting between them. CDR1 and CDR2 (germline): SGDLS, YYNGEE. The CDR3 loop is CASSVSDQGSSPLHF. CDR3 in DNA: TGTGCCAGCAGCGTCTCTGACCAGGGAAGTTCACCCCTCCACTTT.

The chain links TRBV10-3 to TRBJ2-2, with TRBD2 matching over 14 bases. CDR1 ENHRY and CDR2 SYGVKD come from the germline V gene. Losses at the gene ends were 5 bases for V and 4 bases for J; bases not matched to a gene: 9. The CDR3 extends over 18 amino acids. The CDR3 loop is CAISRGTSGGRSTGELFF. CDR3 nucleotide sequence: TGTGCCATCAGTAGGGGGACTAGCGGGGGCCGGTCCACCGGGGAGCTGTTTTTT.

This chain links TRBV18 with TRBJ2-2, with a weak D call TRBD1 (6 bases). The germline V gene encodes CDR1 KGHSH and CDR2 LQKENI. V was pared by 8 bases and J by 6 bases, with 19 bases between. The CDR3 spans 15 residues. The CDR3 region has the DNA TGTGCCAGCGCAAACTTGGACAGCCGAGCCGGGGAGCTGTTTTTT. Translation gives CASANLDSRAGELFF.

The rearrangement links TRBV5-5 to TRBJ2-7; the match to TRBD2 covers 7 bases. The length of the CDR3 is 17 residues. The ends lost 4 bases at V and 6 bases at J; junction bases unmatched: 19. CDR1 SGHKS and CDR2 YYEKEE come from the germline V gene (reference sequence). The CDR3 sequence: CASSPGGRAFFQSEQYF. In DNA, the CDR3 is TGTGCCAGCAGCCCCGGGGGGAGGGCATTCTTCCAGTCCGAGCAGTACTTC.

This clone was counted between two and nine times. This sequence joins TRBV6-1 and TRBJ1-2; a possible D gene is TRBD1 (6 bases). Germline lookup yields CDR1 MNHNS and CDR2 SASEGT. The germline V and J ends were trimmed by 3 bases and 2 bases, with 13 bases remaining between them. The CDR3 is 15 residues long. CDR3 DNA sequence: TGTGCCAGCAGTGAGAGCGGGGGGCTCAACTATGGCTACACCTTC. Translation gives CASSESGGLNYGYTF.

The chain links TRBV6-2 or TRBV6-3 to TRBJ2-4; D uncertain. The CDR3 length is 19 residues. Between the trimmed V and J ends, which lost 2 bases and 8 bases, there was a span of 28 bases. Germline CDR1 is MNHEY and CDR2 is SVGEGT. The CDR3 DNA reads as TGTGCCAGCAGTTACCCCACAGAAGTTTCCATCCCTTGGCGAGACATTCAGTACTTC. It is translated as CASSYPTEVSIPWRDIQYF.

This rearrangement joins TRBV7-2 to TRBJ2-3; a possible D gene is TRBD1 (6 bases). CDR1 is SGHTA, CDR2 FQGNSA, per germline. The CDR3 is 15 residues long. V lost 8 bases and J lost 10, with 25 bases in between. CDR3 amino acids: CASARGGGGPEPQYF. The CDR3, as DNA: TGTGCCAGCGCCCGAGGGGGTGGGGGCCCAGAACCGCAGTATTTT.

The rearrangement links TRBV13 to TRBJ2-7; TRBD1 agrees at 7 bases. V lost 4 bases, J lost 2 bases, and 5 bases stayed unmatched. Germline V gives CDR1 PRHDT, CDR2 FYEKMQ (reference sequence). The CDR3 extends over 14 amino acids. The CDR3 region is CASSSPGQPYEQYF. The CDR3 DNA follows: TGTGCCAGCAGCTCCCCGGGACAGCCCTACGAGCAGTACTTC.

The gene calls are TRBV11-2 and TRBJ1-1; D gene ambiguous. The germline V gene encodes CDR1 SGHAT and CDR2 FQNNGV. V gave up 2 bases and J gave up 11 bases, with 18 bases separating them. The CDR3 length is 14 residues. CDR3 amino acids: CASSLNRGIHRAFF. The CDR3 DNA sequence: TGTGCCAGCAGCTTAAACCGGGGTATTCATAGGGCTTTCTTT. Full variable domain (rest looked up from reference TRBV11-2 and TRBJ1-1): EAGVAQSPRYKIIEKRQSVAFWCNPISGHATLYWYQQILGQGPKLLIQFQNNGVVDDSQLPKDRFSAERLKGVDSTLKIQPAKLEDSAVYLCASSLNRGIHRAFFGQGTRLTVV.

The J gene is TRBJ2-1, the V gene TRBV18; TRBD1 might be the D (6 bases). V lost 6 bases, J lost 9 bases, and 30 bases lay in between. Germline V CDR1 and CDR2: KGHSH, LQKENI. This CDR3 is 18 amino acids long. The CDR3 region is CASSSTPLRGLANREQFF. The CDR3 nucleotides are TGTGCCAGCTCGTCGACACCTCTCAGGGGTTTGGCAAATCGTGAGCAGTTCTTC.

The count of this clone is one. The V gene is TRBV18, the J gene TRBJ1-1; possible D gene TRBD1, 5 bases. The CDR3 has 12 residues. The germline V gene encodes CDR1 KGHSH and CDR2 LQKENI. Trimming stripped 1 base from V and 11 bases from J, with 11 bases between. The CDR3 reads CASSPRGEGAFF. CDR3 bases: TGTGCCAGCTCACCACGAGGGGAGGGGGCTTTCTTT.

This clone showed up just once. The V gene is TRBV9, the J gene TRBJ2-1, with TRBD2 matching over 9 bases. The germline V gene encodes CDR1 SGDLS and CDR2 YYNGEE. V dropped 2 bases and J dropped 9; count of bases not matched to a gene: 6. The CDR3 is 14 residues long. The CDR3 protein is CASSVRLAGIEQFF. In DNA, the CDR3 is TGTGCCAGCAGCGTCAGGCTAGCGGGGATTGAGCAGTTCTTC.

The rearrangement uses TRBV3-1 (or the pseudogene TRBV3-2) and TRBJ2-7; TRBD2 matches 9 bases. CDR1 and CDR2 from the germline V gene are LGHDT and YNNKEL (reference sequence). This CDR3 is built from 16 residues. Germline trimming cut 4 bases from V and 1 base from J; bases unmatched to any gene: 8. DNA for the CDR3: TGTGCCAGCAGCCCCCCTACTAGCGGGCCGTCCTACGAGCAGTACTTC. Residues: CASSPPTSGPSYEQYF.

V gene TRBV5-5 combines with J gene TRBJ2-5; weak D call: TRBD1 (5 bases). The CDR3 spans 14 residues. The V gene's germline CDR1 is SGHKS and CDR2 YYEKEE (reference sequence). V was pared by 0 bases and J by 4 bases, with 10 bases between. CDR3 DNA: TGTGCCAGCAGCTTGGACGCAGGGCGAGAGACCCAGTACTTC. Translating it yields CASSLDAGRETQYF.

V usage is TRBV10-1 and J usage is TRBJ1-1; 8 bases are a match to TRBD1. The CDR3 loop spans 15 amino acids. The germline gives CDR1 WNHNN, CDR2 SYGVQD (reference sequence). Losses at the gene ends were 2 bases for V and 10 bases for J; bases not matched to a gene: 12. The CDR3 region is CASSENSGQAAGAFF. In nucleotides, the CDR3 is TGCGCCAGCAGTGAGAATTCGGGACAGGCCGCAGGAGCTTTCTTT.